This T cell receptor (beta chain) was captured by sequencing in a study of blood T cell repertoires in COVID-19. Study at large: Samples came from the United States, Italy and Spain, spanning acute and convalescent COVID-19. The cDNA or gDNA used as material had been derived from T cells, B-cell-depleted T cells, or PBMCs.

Here immunoSEQ multiplex PCR was the method, and the copy in TCRdb shows in-frame clones only, minus some. The repertoire holds fewer than 250,000 clones, about 81% seen once, with approximately 3% in the top ten. All enrollees were roughly 18 to 95 years old and from under 25 US areas. Clinical history as reported by participants underpinned cohort assignment. Sequencing input: PBMCs or T cells enriched from blood (not recorded which). This clonotype was obtained from a woman aged 25 to 45 who had recovered from COVID-19.

This CDR3 is CASVTGVQPQHF. The CDR3 DNA is TGTGCCAGCGTGACGGGGGTTCAGCCCCAGCATTTT. The chain is built from TRBV19 and TRBJ1-5; D possibly corresponds to TRBD1 (5 bases). Germline V gene lookup returns CDR1 LNHDA and CDR2 SQIVND (reference sequence). Trimming took 9 bases from V and 6 from J, leaving 12 bases between them. This CDR3 region has 12 residues.